This is a list of T cell receptor beta chains from one sample in a study of graft-versus-host responses after intestinal transplantation. These receptors lack a known antigen. Repertoires were generated with immunoSEQ multiplex PCR, while TCRdb's copy carries only in-frame clones and drops some. Of approximately 85,000 clones in the sample, approximately 89% were seen once. The input for sequencing was unstimulated CD8+ T cells sorted from spleen or lymph node cells, taken before transplant. These receptors were obtained from a human donor who was the organ donor for an intestinal transplant. Each CDR3 is given with its conserved first and last residue. D genes are given only for firm matches. Not all rows give a size; the values are once, few, many and, for expanded clones, a class.

>TRBJ1-1|NA|13|NA|TRBV6-6
CASSLRVDTEAFF
TGTGCCAGCAGCTTAAGGGTGGACACTGAAGCTTTCTTT
>TRBJ2-3|TRBD2|16|once|TRBV5-8
CASSLGGGGSTDTQYF
TGTGCCAGCAGCCTTGGTGGCGGGGGGTCCACAGATACGCAGTATTTT
>TRBJ2-4|NA|15|NA|TRBV5-1
CASSQSGEVKNIQYF
TGCGCCAGCAGCCAGTCCGGGGAGGTCAAAAACATTCAGTACTTC
>TRBJ2-3|NA|13|NA|TRBV2
CASSAGYTDTQYF
TGTGCCAGCAGTGCTGGTTACACAGATACGCAGTATTTT
>TRBJ2-7|TRBD2|15|NA|TRBV6-6
CASSYSTSGSYEQYF
TGTGCCAGCAGTTACTCGACTAGCGGTTCCTACGAGCAGTACTTC
>TRBJ1-5|TRBD1|15|NA|TRBV23-1
CASSQGQGIHQPQHF
TGCGCCAGCAGTCAAGGACAGGGGATACATCAGCCCCAGCATTTT
>TRBJ1-1|NA|14|NA|TRBV9
CASSVGQGEFGAFF
TGTGCCAGCAGCGTAGGCCAGGGAGAGTTTGGAGCTTTCTTT
>TRBJ1-2|NA|15|NA|TRBV5-1
CASSLGTMGAYGYTF
TGCGCCAGCAGCTTGGGGACAATGGGGGCCTATGGCTACACCTTC
>TRBJ1-1|NA|14|once|TRBV5-8
CASSPTPDNLRAFF
TGTGCCAGCAGCCCAACTCCAGACAACCTTCGGGCTTTCTTT
>TRBJ2-7|TRBD1|15|NA|TRBV5-8
CASSFSRTGVHEQYF
TGTGCCAGCAGCTTCTCCCGGACAGGGGTCCACGAGCAGTACTTC
>TRBJ1-3|NA|16|once|TRBV25-1
CASSEYGRSSGNTIYF
TGTGCCAGCAGTGAATACGGCAGATCCTCTGGAAACACCATATATTTT
>TRBJ2-7|TRBD2|15|NA|TRBV30
CAWSPGTRKFGEQYF
TGTGCCTGGAGTCCCGGGACTAGGAAATTTGGTGAGCAGTACTTC
>TRBJ2-5|TRBD1|15|NA|TRBV27
CASSLTQGVGETQYF
TGTGCCAGCAGTTTAACACAGGGGGTAGGAGAGACCCAGTACTTC
>TRBJ2-5|NA|15|NA|TRBV5-1
CASSWGTGGGETQYF
TGCGCCAGCAGCTGGGGGACCGGCGGCGGGGAGACCCAGTACTTC
>TRBJ2-2|TRBD1|17|once|TRBV9
CASSVLWTGPNTGELFF
TGTGCCAGCAGCGTACTATGGACAGGGCCCAACACCGGGGAGCTGTTTTTT
>TRBJ2-5|NA|14|few|TRBV4-1
CASSLLEGHETQYF
TGCGCCAGCAGCCTCCTAGAAGGGCATGAGACCCAGTACTTC
>TRBJ1-1|TRBD1|18|NA|TRBV7-2
CASSPYSTGGKLNTEAFF
TGTGCCAGCAGCCCCTATTCGACAGGGGGCAAGTTGAACACTGAAGCTTTCTTT
>TRBJ2-1|NA|16|NA|TRBV2
CASSVPPGAAANEQFF
TGTGCCAGCAGCGTACCCCCCGGGGCCGCGGCGAATGAGCAGTTCTTC
>TRBJ2-1|NA|11|once|TRBV2
CASSPIYEQFF
TGTGCCAGCAGTCCCATCTATGAGCAGTTCTTC
>TRBJ1-1|NA|13|NA|TRBV27
CASSSREDTEAFF
TGTGCCAGCAGTTCCAGGGAGGACACTGAAGCTTTCTTT
>TRBJ1-6|TRBD1|16|NA|TRBV7-3
CASSLIARGPNSPLHF
TGTGCCAGCAGCTTAATCGCCAGGGGGCCTAATTCACCCCTCCACTTT
>TRBJ1-2|NA|13|NA|TRBV7-9
CASSLSRNYGYTF
TGTGCCAGCAGCTTATCCCGGAACTATGGCTACACCTTC
>TRBJ2-7|TRBD2|14|NA|TRBV5-4
CASSSGLAEYEQYF
TGTGCCAGCAGCTCGGGACTAGCGGAATACGAGCAGTACTTC
>TRBJ2-7|TRBD1|14|NA|TRBV19
CASSIPGQPREQYF
TGTGCCAGTAGTATCCCGGGACAGCCCCGCGAGCAGTACTTC
>TRBJ2-1|TRBD1|13|once|TRBV27
CAIRDSSYNEQFF
TGTGCCATTAGGGACAGCTCCTACAATGAGCAGTTCTTC
>TRBJ2-3|TRBD1|19|NA|TRBV27
CASSLQGTGGSLAEDTQYF
TGTGCCAGCAGTTTGCAAGGGACAGGGGGCTCCCTAGCCGAGGATACGCAGTATTTT
>TRBJ1-4|NA|18|NA|TRBV21-1
CASISAGTPGKIILELFF
TGTGCCAGCATATCAGCCGGGACACCCGGGAAAATAATCCTTGAACTGTTTTTT
>TRBJ2-5|TRBD1|13|NA|TRBV11-3
CASSPGQTETQYF
TGTGCCAGCAGCCCGGGACAGACAGAGACCCAGTACTTC
>TRBJ2-2|NA|16|NA|TRBV4-2
CASSQAPGKGTGELFF
TGTGCCAGCAGCCAAGCGCCAGGGAAGGGGACCGGGGAGCTGTTTTTT
>TRBJ1-6|TRBD1|15|NA|TRBV7-9
CASSLVVGGPSPLHF
TGTGCCAGCAGCTTAGTGGTAGGGGGCCCTTCACCCCTCCACTTT
>TRBJ2-7|NA|13|NA|TRBV27
CASSPGRPYEQYF
TGTGCCAGCAGCCCCGGGAGACCTTACGAGCAGTACTTC
>TRBJ2-3|TRBD2|17|NA|TRBV13
CASSSSGSLRETDTQYF
TGTGCCAGCTCTTCTAGCGGGAGCCTACGGGAGACAGATACGCAGTATTTT
>TRBJ2-1|NA|15|NA|TRBV7-9
CASSLVHREVNEQFF
TGTGCCAGCAGCTTAGTTCACAGGGAGGTCAATGAGCAGTTCTTC
>TRBJ2-3|TRBD2|17|NA|TRBV5-4
CASSWGKRGFSTDTQYF
TGTGCCAGCAGCTGGGGAAAGCGGGGGTTTAGCACAGATACGCAGTATTTT
>TRBJ2-7|NA|13|NA|TRBV6-5
CASSPNSRDEQYF
TGTGCCAGCAGTCCGAACTCTAGGGACGAGCAGTACTTC
>TRBJ2-5|TRBD1|16|NA|TRBV14
CASSQESRDREETQYF
TGTGCCAGCAGCCAAGAAAGCCGGGACAGGGAAGAGACCCAGTACTTC
>TRBJ2-1|NA|15|NA|TRBV6-5
CASAQGGSSYNEQFF
TGTGCCAGCGCTCAGGGGGGTTCCTCCTACAATGAGCAGTTCTTC
>TRBJ1-1|NA|11|NA|TRBV11-3
CASSQGTEAFF
TGTGCCAGCAGCCAGGGAACTGAAGCTTTCTTT
>TRBJ1-4|NA|16|once|TRBV5-1
CASSFYSSPTNEKLFF
TGCGCCAGCAGCTTTTACAGTTCCCCAACTAATGAAAAACTGTTTTTT
>TRBJ1-5|NA|11|once|TRBV30
CAWSVSQPQHF
TGTGCCTGGAGTGTTAGTCAGCCCCAGCATTTT
>TRBJ1-2|TRBD1|15|NA|TRBV4-1
CASSQDLGQGRLYTF
TGCGCCAGCAGCCAAGATCTCGGACAGGGTCGTCTCTACACCTTC
>TRBJ1-2|TRBD1|15|NA|TRBV27
CASRGQYSSNYGYTF
TGTGCCAGCAGGGGACAGTACTCCTCTAACTATGGCTACACCTTC
>TRBJ2-3|TRBD1|17|NA|TRBV4-1
CASSQDLRDRAWDTQYF
TGCGCCAGCAGCCAAGATCTAAGAGACAGGGCCTGGGATACGCAGTATTTT
>TRBJ1-1|NA|13|NA|TRBV6-1
CASSERANTEAFF
TGTGCCAGCAGTGAACGCGCGAACACTGAAGCTTTCTTT
>TRBJ2-1|NA|13|NA|TRBV6-5
CASSLGFYNEQFF
TGTGCCAGCAGCCTCGGCTTCTACAATGAGCAGTTCTTC
>TRBJ2-7|TRBD2|19|NA|TRBV4-2
CASSQGEASGSLASYEQYF
TGTGCCAGCAGCCAAGGGGAAGCTAGCGGGAGTCTGGCGTCCTACGAGCAGTACTTC
>TRBJ2-5|NA|14|NA|TRBV6-5
CASSEVGYQETQYF
TGTGCCAGCAGTGAGGTGGGATACCAAGAGACCCAGTACTTC
>TRBJ1-2|TRBD1|15|NA|TRBV9
CASSGIEQGNYGYTF
TGTGCCAGCAGCGGGATAGAACAGGGGAACTATGGCTACACCTTC
>TRBJ1-5|TRBD1|16|NA|TRBV7-2
CASSWWGQGNDQPQHF
TGTGCCAGCAGCTGGTGGGGACAGGGTAACGATCAGCCCCAGCATTTT